This TCR beta chain was recovered during a study of blood T cell repertoires in COVID-19. Produced via immunoSEQ multiplex PCR; TCRdb's table is partial and in-frame only. The sample records more than 45,000 clones, 86% being singletons. The CDR3 has 14 residues. The V gene's germline CDR1 is LNHDA and CDR2 SQIVND (reference sequence). The J segment lost 3 bases and the V segment lost 7 bases, leaving 7 bases of the junction unmatched. This clone was counted a few times. The chain couples TRBV19 to TRBJ2-7, with TRBD1 matching over 9 bases. This TCR derives from a woman of 80 years or more with COVID-19, enrolled during active disease. Material for sequencing was peripheral blood. CDR3 sequence reads: CASTPTGGFYEQYF. In nucleotides, the CDR3 is TGTGCCAGTACCCCGACAGGGGGGTTCTACGAGCAGTACTTC.